These 28 T cell receptor beta chains came from one sample sequenced in a study of blood T cell repertoires in COVID-19. Using immunoSEQ multiplex PCR, the repertoire was profiled, and TCRdb retains in-frame clones only, with some absent. The sample lists 100,000 to 150,000 clones; over 75% were seen once. What was sequenced was peripheral blood. These receptors originate from a woman of 80 years or more with acute or convalescent COVID-19.

Only one count was recorded for this clone. The chain links TRBV19 to TRBJ2-2; the D gene is possibly TRBD1 (6 bases). The CDR3 spans 14 residues. V was shortened by 5 bases and J by 4 bases, with 11 bases between the two germline ends. Looked up from germline, CDR1 is LNHDA and CDR2 is SQIVND (reference sequence). CDR3 coding DNA: TGTGCCAGTAGTTCGGGACAACCCACCGGGGAGCTGTTTTTT. It is translated as CASSSGQPTGELFF.

The rearrangement joins TRBV10-3 to TRBJ2-3; D is uncertain. This CDR3 is 13 amino acids long. V was pared by 3 bases and J by 4 bases, with 8 bases between. Germline V gene data show CDR1 as ENHRY and CDR2 as SYGVKD. DNA of the CDR3: TGTGCCATCAGTGAATCTGCGCCAGATACGCAGTATTTT. This encodes CAISESAPDTQYF.

The CDR3 bases are TGTGCCAGCAGTCTGAAGGGAATAGGGAGCTATGGCTACACCTTC. Encoded protein: CASSLKGIGSYGYTF. The V and J genes are TRBV6-5 and TRBJ1-2; D ambiguous. V lost 5 bases and J 4 bases, leaving 17 bases between the germline ends. Germline V lookup: CDR1 MNHEY, CDR2 SVGAGI. This CDR3 is built from 15 residues.

V and J are TRBV5-4 and TRBJ1-1; 12 positions agree with TRBD1. The CDR3 runs to 13 residues. J lost 9 bases, V lost 1 base, and 1 base had no gene match. Germline lookup yields CDR1 SGHNT and CDR2 YYREEE (reference sequence). The CDR3 spells CASSLWDRGQAFF. The CDR3 DNA sequence: TGTGCCAGCAGCTTGTGGGACAGGGGGCAAGCTTTCTTT.

This clone was picked up a small number of times. The chain has TRBV10-3 and TRBJ1-1; D unresolved. The CDR3 is 13 residues long. The germline gives CDR1 ENHRY, CDR2 SYGVKD. V lost 3 bases and J 4 bases, leaving 9 bases between the germline ends. CDR3 amino acids: CAISDLALTEAFF. DNA for the CDR3: TGTGCCATCAGTGACTTGGCCCTCACTGAAGCTTTCTTT.

The rearrangement uses TRBV19 and TRBJ1-2; 10 positions agree with TRBD1. This CDR3 comprises 15 residues. The germline V gene encodes CDR1 LNHDA and CDR2 SQIVND (reference sequence). V lost 3 bases to trimming and J lost 9 bases; unmatched junction nucleotides: 10. CDR3 in amino acids: CASSIAGTGDRSYTF. The CDR3 DNA reads as TGTGCCAGTAGTATCGCAGGGACAGGGGATCGGAGCTACACCTTC.

V is TRBV9 and J is TRBJ2-1, with TRBD1 identical over 10 bases. The CDR3 has 15 amino acids. Germline CDR1 reads SGDLS; CDR2 reads YYNGEE. Trimming took 3 bases from V and 6 from J; bases not matched to a gene: 6. DNA for the CDR3: TGTGCCAGCAGCGCGGGACAGGGGTGGGGCAATGAGCAGTTCTTC. It codes for CASSAGQGWGNEQFF.

The gene calls are TRBV5-4 and TRBJ2-5, with 12 positions matching TRBD2. The CDR3 spans 16 residues. The V and J ends lost 4 bases and 3 bases, in that order; junction bases with no gene match: 7. Germline V CDR1 and CDR2: SGHNT, YYREEE (reference sequence). CDR3 loop: CASSNELAGGEETQYF. The CDR3 DNA reads as TGTGCCAGCAGCAACGAACTAGCGGGGGGTGAAGAGACCCAGTACTTC.

J is TRBJ1-2 and V is TRBV21-1. TRBV21-1 is assigned pseudogene status. The CDR3 extends over 14 amino acids. The CDR3 loop is CASSRGVQAVGYTF. The DNA of the CDR3 is TGTGCCAGCAGCCGGGGGGTACAGGCGGTTGGCTACACCTTC.

The chain links TRBV5-8 to TRBJ1-2, with D uncertain. This CDR3 is 15 amino acids long. The V gene's germline CDR1 is SGHTS and CDR2 YDEGEE. Trimming removed 5 bases at V and 2 bases at J, with 16 bases between. CDR3 sequence reads: CASRYGLSGNYGYTF. DNA for the CDR3: TGTGCCAGCAGATACGGACTGTCCGGAAACTATGGCTACACCTTC.

V is TRBV6-2 or TRBV6-3 and J is TRBJ1-1, with a weak D call TRBD1 (6 bases). The CDR3 covers 15 residues. V gave up 0 bases and J gave up 2 bases, with 10 bases separating them. Germline CDR1 is MNHEY and CDR2 is SVGEGT. Here the CDR3 reads CASSYSKGGNTEAFF. CDR3 coding DNA: TGTGCCAGCAGTTACTCGAAAGGGGGTAACACTGAAGCTTTCTTT.

This clone was detected only once. This chain connects TRBV2 to TRBJ1-5; D possibly corresponds to TRBD1 (6 bases). Germline V CDR1 and CDR2: SNHLY, FYNNEI. The CDR3 is made up of 13 amino acids. Trimming cost V 7 bases and J 5 bases, with 12 bases left between them. For the CDR3, the DNA is TGTGCCAGCACAGGGGACCTGGATCAGCCCCAGCATTTT. Protein product: CASTGDLDQPQHF. The complete variable domain, with remaining parts taken from reference TRBV2 and TRBJ1-5, reads EPEVTQTPSHQVTQMGQEVILRCVPISNHLYFYWYRQILGQKVEFLVSFYNNEISEKSEIFDDQFSVERPDGSNFTLKIRSTKLEDSAMYFCASTGDLDQPQHFGDGTRLSIL.

The chain combines TRBV7-2 with TRBJ2-5; TRBD2 aligns across 9 bases. In germline, CDR1 is SGHTA, CDR2 FQGNSA. Unmatched junction bases numbered 7, after V lost 4 bases and J lost 4 bases. This CDR3 has 15 amino acids. CDR3 residues: CASSSKAGGRETQYF. CDR3 sequence (DNA): TGTGCCAGCAGCTCCAAGGCGGGGGGGCGAGAGACCCAGTACTTC.

The chain couples TRBV3-1 (or the pseudogene TRBV3-2) to TRBJ1-1; D possibly corresponds to TRBD1 (5 bases). The CDR3 sequence is 15 residues long. The germline V and J ends were trimmed by 3 bases and 2 bases, with 13 bases remaining between them. In germline, CDR1 is LGHDT, CDR2 YNNKEL (reference sequence). CDR3 bases: TGTGCCAGCAGCCAGCCGGACATAAAAAACACTGAAGCTTTCTTT. Its translation: CASSQPDIKNTEAFF.

This rearrangement joins TRBV9 to TRBJ1-3; the D is unclear. CDR3 length: 15 residues. V gave up 3 bases and J gave up 0 bases, with 10 bases separating them. Looked up from germline, CDR1 is SGDLS and CDR2 is YYNGEE. As DNA, the CDR3 is TGTGCCAGCAGCGCGAACATCGACTCTGGAAACACCATATATTTT. This encodes CASSANIDSGNTIYF.

V and J are TRBV7-8 and TRBJ2-5; D is perhaps TRBD2 (6 bases). V gave up 5 bases and J gave up 5 bases, with 24 bases separating them. CDR1 is SGHVS, CDR2 FQNEAQ, per germline. This CDR3 spans 17 amino acids. The CDR3 spells CASSLLRLRRRVETQYF. The CDR3 DNA sequence: TGTGCCAGCAGCCTTCTGCGGCTGCGGAGGAGGGTTGAGACCCAGTACTTC.

This chain connects TRBV4-3 to TRBJ1-1, with D unresolved. Trimming removed 1 base at V and 6 bases at J, with 9 bases between. Per germline, CDR1 LGHNA and CDR2 YSLEER. The CDR3 sequence is 13 residues long. The CDR3 DNA reads as TGCGCCAGCAGCCAAGTTAGCGGGGCTGAAGCTTTCTTT. Residues: CASSQVSGAEAFF.

This CDR3 reads CASSPGTFYEAFF. As DNA, the CDR3 is TGTGCCAGCAGCCCGGGGACATTCTATGAAGCTTTCTTT. The chain links TRBV2 to TRBJ1-1; a possible D gene is TRBD1 (6 bases). Between the trimmed V and J ends, which lost 6 bases and 7 bases, there was a span of 15 bases. In germline, CDR1 is SNHLY, CDR2 FYNNEI. The CDR3 is 13 amino acids. Variable domain in full (rest from reference TRBV2 and TRBJ1-1): EPEVTQTPSHQVTQMGQEVILRCVPISNHLYFYWYRQILGQKVEFLVSFYNNEISEKSEIFDDQFSVERPDGSNFTLKIRSTKLEDSAMYFCASSPGTFYEAFFGQGTRLTVV.

This chain uses TRBV10-3 with TRBJ1-5; no clear D. The germline CDR1 and CDR2 sequences are ENHRY and SYGVKD. Trimming stripped 2 bases from V and 1 base from J, with 3 bases between. This CDR3 region has 13 residues. CDR3 DNA sequence: TGTGCCATCAGTGAGCTGAGCAATCAGCCCCAGCATTTT. Translation: CAISELSNQPQHF.

The rearrangement links TRBV5-1 to TRBJ2-1; 13 bases agree with TRBD2. Per germline, CDR1 SGHRS and CDR2 YFSETQ. Trimming cost V 3 bases and J 4 bases; bases outside gene matches: 1. The CDR3 contains 15 residues. CDR3 nucleotides: TGCGCCAGCAGCTCGGGACTAGCGGGGTACAATGAGCAGTTCTTC. This translates into CASSSGLAGYNEQFF.

V usage is TRBV3-1 (or the pseudogene TRBV3-2) and J usage is TRBJ2-7, with D perhaps TRBD2 (6 bases). Germline V gives CDR1 LGHDT, CDR2 YNNKEL (reference sequence). V was trimmed by 4 bases and J by 2 bases, leaving 15 bases between them. This CDR3 region has 15 residues. CDR3 protein: CASSRLGTAPYEQYF. The CDR3, as DNA: TGTGCCAGCAGCCGACTAGGCACTGCCCCCTACGAGCAGTACTTC.

DNA of the CDR3: TGTGCCAGCAGACCGGGAAACCAAGAGACCCAGTACTTC. It encodes CASRPGNQETQYF. This chain links TRBV28 with TRBJ2-5, with a possible D match to TRBD2 (5 bases). The CDR3 totals 13 residues. With 6 bases removed from V and 0 bases from J, the gap between germline ends came to 8 bases. Germline CDR1 and CDR2: MDHEN and SYDVKM.

The genes are TRBV5-1 and TRBJ2-1, with 9 bases that match TRBD2. Germline V CDR1 and CDR2: SGHRS, YFSETQ. V was pared by 3 bases and J by 4 bases, with 11 bases of the junction left unmatched. This CDR3 spans 17 amino acids. CDR3 amino acids: CASSWAGIAGAYNEQFF. Written as DNA, the CDR3 is TGCGCCAGCAGCTGGGCCGGGATAGCGGGGGCATACAATGAGCAGTTCTTC.

This chain links TRBV2 with TRBJ1-3, with TRBD1 matching 8 bases. The germline gives CDR1 SNHLY, CDR2 FYNNEI. The CDR3 covers 18 residues. J lost 3 bases, V lost 2 bases, and 12 bases had no gene match. CDR3 sequence reads: CASSENLPGGDFGNTIYF. DNA for the CDR3: TGTGCCAGCAGTGAAAACCTGCCAGGGGGCGATTTTGGAAACACCATATATTTT. The complete variable domain, with remaining parts taken from reference TRBV2 and TRBJ1-3, reads EPEVTQTPSHQVTQMGQEVILRCVPISNHLYFYWYRQILGQKVEFLVSFYNNEISEKSEIFDDQFSVERPDGSNFTLKIRSTKLEDSAMYFCASSENLPGGDFGNTIYFGEGSWLTVV.

This clone was seen just once. The J gene is TRBJ2-5, the V gene TRBV19; D perhaps matches TRBD1 (6 bases). The CDR3 has 15 residues. Germline V lookup: CDR1 LNHDA, CDR2 SQIVND (reference sequence). V shed 3 bases and J shed 5 bases, with 16 bases lying between them. CDR3 loop: CASSIEPGQRETQYF. Written as DNA, the CDR3 is TGTGCCAGTAGTATCGAGCCGGGACAACGGGAGACCCAGTACTTC.

The chain links TRBV5-1 to TRBJ1-6, with 9 bases aligning to TRBD1. The V gene's germline CDR1 is SGHRS and CDR2 YFSETQ. The CDR3 is 16 residues long. V trimming: 3 bases; J trimming: 3 bases; junction bases outside the gene matches: 4. The CDR3 sequence is CASSSQGADYNSPLHF. The CDR3 nucleotides read TGCGCCAGCAGCTCACAGGGGGCTGACTATAATTCACCCCTCCACTTT.

This clone was picked up one time. The rearrangement links TRBV6-5 to TRBJ2-1, with 8 bases matching TRBD1. Trimming at V came to 4 bases and at J to 2 bases, leaving 1 base not matched to a gene. Germline V gives CDR1 MNHEY, CDR2 SVGAGI. The CDR3 runs 14 residues. CDR3 nucleotide sequence: TGTGCCAGCAGTTGGGACAGGACCTACAATGAGCAGTTCTTC. Protein sequence: CASSWDRTYNEQFF.

This sequence joins TRBV6-5 and TRBJ2-3; TRBD1 matches 7 bases. Trimming removed 5 bases from V and 2 bases from J; junction bases left unmatched: 7. CDR1 and CDR2 (germline): MNHEY, SVGAGI. The CDR3 is 15 amino acids. The CDR3 DNA follows: TGTGCCAGCAGTCACCCCGGGACAGACACAGATACGCAGTATTTT. Its translation is CASSHPGTDTDTQYF.